This T cell receptor beta chain is from a study of blood T cell repertoires in COVID-19. On the study more broadly: Collection of acute and convalescent COVID-19 samples took place in the United States, Italy and Spain. PBMCs, B-cell-depleted T cells, or T cells provided the cDNA or gDNA that made up the material.

This clone was recorded a few times. After removal of 6 bases from V and 8 bases from J, the junction contained 7 bases not matched to a gene. The CDR3 spans 15 residues. CDR1 KGHSH and CDR2 LQKENI come from the germline V gene. In the original analysis: Amplification of reference gene primers provided the estimated nucleated cell counts. The repertoire was sequenced with immunoSEQ multiplex PCR; TCRdb's copy has only in-frame clones and lacks some. V, J and clone size were drawn from that table, and D and trimming were deduced from the DNA. The data contain approximately 90,000 clones, under 85% of them singletons.

This TCR was sampled from a man between 70 and 80 years old with acute or convalescent COVID-19. The V gene is TRBV18, the J gene TRBJ2-1, with 13 nucleotides matching TRBD2. The specimen sequenced was peripheral blood. CDR3 in amino acids: CASSGGLAGMDEQFF. The CDR3 DNA is TGTGCCAGCTCGGGGGGACTAGCGGGGATGGATGAGCAGTTCTTC.